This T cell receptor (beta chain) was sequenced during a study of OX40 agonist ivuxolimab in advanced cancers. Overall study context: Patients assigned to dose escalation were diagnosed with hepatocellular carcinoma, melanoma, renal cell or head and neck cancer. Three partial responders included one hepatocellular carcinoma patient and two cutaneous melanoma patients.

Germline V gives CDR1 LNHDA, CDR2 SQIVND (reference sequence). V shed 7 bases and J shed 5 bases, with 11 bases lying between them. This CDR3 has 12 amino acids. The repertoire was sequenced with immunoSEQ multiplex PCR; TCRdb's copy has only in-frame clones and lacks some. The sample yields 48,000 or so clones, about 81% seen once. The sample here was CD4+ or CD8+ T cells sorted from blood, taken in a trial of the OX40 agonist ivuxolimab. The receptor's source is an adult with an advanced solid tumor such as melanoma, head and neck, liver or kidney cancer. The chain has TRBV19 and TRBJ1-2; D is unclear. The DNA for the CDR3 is TGTGCCAGTACCGACGGATCGTATGGCTACACCTTC. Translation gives CASTDGSYGYTF.